One sample yielded the 21 T cell receptor beta chains listed below, sequenced in a study of T cells in localized non-small cell lung cancer. The repertoire was sequenced with immunoSEQ multiplex PCR; TCRdb's copy has only in-frame clones and lacks some. The table shows 70,000 to 90,000 clones, with 80% occurring only once. This sample comprised peripheral blood, obtained before any cancer treatment. Receptors originate from an older female donor with stage I lung adenocarcinoma.

The chain recombines TRBV7-6 with TRBJ1-1; D is unclear. Trimming left V 5 bases short and J 0 bases short, with 13 bases between. The germline CDR1 and CDR2 sequences are SGHVS and FNYEAQ. The CDR3 runs 15 residues. The CDR3 sequence: CASSQLIGLNTEAFF. The CDR3 nucleotides read TGTGCCAGCAGCCAGCTAATAGGCTTGAACACTGAAGCTTTCTTT.

The gene calls are TRBV11-2 and TRBJ2-1, with TRBD1 matching 10 bases. Germline CDR1 and CDR2: SGHAT and FQNNGV. V shed 8 bases, J shed 2 bases, and the junction held 9 bases outside the gene matches. The length of the CDR3 is 16 residues. For the CDR3, the DNA is TGTGCCAGCGGACAGGGGGGCGGGGACACCTACAATGAGCAGTTCTTC. Protein sequence: CASGQGGGDTYNEQFF.

The V and J genes are TRBV9 and TRBJ2-2; the D is unclear. The CDR3 is 15 residues long. CDR1 is SGDLS and CDR2 is YYNGEE in the germline V gene. The V gene lost 2 bases and the J gene lost 2 bases, with 10 bases spanning the gap. The CDR3 sequence is CASSVDPGNTGELFF. The CDR3 bases are TGTGCCAGCAGCGTGGACCCAGGTAACACCGGGGAGCTGTTTTTT. The variable domain in full, with the rest retrieved from reference TRBV9 and TRBJ2-2, is DSGVTQTPKHLITATGQRVTLRCSPRSGDLSVYWYQQSLDQGLQFLIQYYNGEERAKGNILERFSAQQFPDLHSELNLSSLELGDSALYFCASSVDPGNTGELFFGEGSRLTVL.

The table lists this clone with a few counts. The rearrangement joins TRBV23-1 to TRBJ2-7; D is ambiguous. TRBV23-1 is designated an ORF whose function remains uncertain. V was pared by 10 bases and J by 2 bases, with 15 bases between. The CDR3 runs 13 residues. Here the CDR3 reads CATRCITTYEQYF. The CDR3 region has the DNA TGCGCCACCCGGTGCATAACAACCTACGAGCAGTACTTC.

This rearrangement joins TRBV20-1 to TRBJ2-7; no clear D gene. Per the germline V gene, CDR1 is DFQATT and CDR2 is SNEGSKA (reference sequence). CDR3 length: 11 residues. The ends were cut back, 4 bases at V and 4 bases at J, with 8 bases in the middle. DNA for the CDR3: TGCAGTGCTAAGGTACTTTACGAGCAGTACTTC. Amino acids: CSAKVLYEQYF.

The chain is built from TRBV19 and TRBJ2-6; D is ambiguous. The CDR3 covers 20 residues. The germline V gene encodes CDR1 LNHDA and CDR2 SQIVND (reference sequence). The V end was cut by 0 bases, the J end by 0 bases, with 18 bases between. The CDR3 DNA sequence: TGTGCCAGTAGTATAGATAGACGGCGGACCGTGGGCTCTGGGGCCAACGTCCTGACTTTC. It translates to CASSIDRRRTVGSGANVLTF.

This clone was observed a few times. The CDR3, as DNA: TGTGCCTGGGAGCCTAGCGGGAGGAAAGAGACCCAGTACTTC. Its protein product is CAWEPSGRKETQYF. This chain uses TRBV30 with TRBJ2-5, with TRBD2 matching over 11 bases. Germline V lookup: CDR1 GTSNPN, CDR2 SVGIG (reference sequence). J was trimmed by 3 bases and V by 5 bases; bases with no gene match: 5. The CDR3 runs to 14 residues.

This clone is classed as medium-sized (0.01 to 0.1%). This rearrangement joins TRBV28 to TRBJ2-1, with TRBD2 matching over 11 bases. J gave up 10 bases and V 4 bases, and 3 bases lay outside the gene matches. The CDR3 has 13 residues. CDR1 and CDR2 from the germline V gene are MDHEN and SYDVKM. CDR3 nucleotides: TGTGCCAGCAGTTCACTAGCGGGAGACGAGCAGTTCTTC. It is translated as CASSSLAGDEQFF.

V usage is TRBV18 and J usage is TRBJ2-1, with 10 bases aligning to TRBD1. The CDR3 extends over 15 amino acids. Germline V CDR1 and CDR2: KGHSH, LQKENI. Trimming took 3 bases from V and 6 from J; bases not matched to a gene: 5. CDR3 in DNA: TGTGCCAGCTCACCTACGGGACAGGGGTTCAATGAGCAGTTCTTC. This codes for CASSPTGQGFNEQFF.

V and J are TRBV13 and TRBJ2-5; TRBD2 matches at 12 bases. Germline V gene data show CDR1 as PRHDT and CDR2 as FYEKMQ (reference sequence). The CDR3 loop spans 20 amino acids. Germline trimming cut 3 bases from V and 4 bases from J; bases unmatched to any gene: 18. In nucleotides, the CDR3 is TGTGCCAGCAGCTTCTATGTTAGGGCTAGCGGGAGGGCCGGTCGAGAGACCCAGTACTTC. Protein sequence: CASSFYVRASGRAGRETQYF.

The CDR3: CASSQVPSDYTF. The CDR3 DNA sequence: TGTGCCAGCAGCCAAGTGCCTTCCGACTACACCTTC. The V call is TRBV14, the J call TRBJ1-2; D unresolved. CDR3 size: 12 residues. Trimming took off 1 base at V and 10 bases at J, with 10 bases between the two ends. Germline CDR1 reads SGHDN; CDR2 reads FVKESK.

The table lists this clone with a count of one. This rearrangement joins TRBV7-6 to TRBJ2-3, with D perhaps TRBD1 (5 bases). The CDR3 sequence is 15 residues long. V lost 4 bases and J 2 bases, leaving 13 bases between the germline ends. Germline CDR1 reads SGHVS; CDR2 reads FNYEAQ. CDR3 nucleotide sequence: TGTGCCAGCAGCTCATTCAGGGTCGTCACAGATACGCAGTATTTT. Translating gives CASSSFRVVTDTQYF.

This clone occurred a few times. The CDR3 protein is CASSTRQGSSQPQHF. The CDR3 DNA sequence: TGTGCCAGCAGCACCCGACAGGGGTCGTCTCAGCCCCAGCATTTT. This rearrangement joins TRBV4-2 to TRBJ1-5, with TRBD1 matching 8 bases. With V trimmed by 5 bases and J by 6 bases, 9 bases remained unmatched. Germline V CDR1 and CDR2: LGHNA, YNFKEQ. The CDR3 extends over 15 amino acids.

The chain carries TRBV28 and TRBJ2-5, with 7 positions matching TRBD1. The germline V gene has CDR1 MDHEN and CDR2 SYDVKM. V shed 4 bases, J shed 4 bases, and the junction held 9 bases outside the gene matches. The CDR3 is made up of 15 amino acids. The CDR3 loop reads CASSYPDRARETQYF. CDR3 in DNA: TGTGCCAGCAGTTACCCCGACAGGGCTCGAGAGACCCAGTACTTC. The complete variable domain, with remaining parts taken from reference TRBV28 and TRBJ2-5, reads DVKVTQSSRYLVKRTGEKVFLECVQDMDHENMFWYRQDPGLGLRLIYFSYDVKMKEKGDIPEGYSVSREKKERFSLILESASTNQTSMYLCASSYPDRARETQYFGPGTRLLVL.

In its sample, this clone ranks as large (0.1 to 1%). The rearrangement joins TRBV27 to TRBJ2-7; D not certain. V was cut by 5 bases and J by 3 bases, with 11 bases left in between. Germline V gene sequence: CDR1 MNHEY, CDR2 SMNVEV (reference sequence). CDR3 size: 13 residues. In DNA, the CDR3 is TGTGCCAGCAGTGGAACAGACAACTACGAGCAGTACTTC. Translating gives CASSGTDNYEQYF.

The chain uses TRBV7-6 and TRBJ2-1; D is possibly TRBD1 (6 bases). The germline CDR1 and CDR2 sequences are SGHVS and FNYEAQ. The CDR3 covers 12 residues. Trimming took off 4 bases at V and 6 bases at J, with 7 bases between the two ends. The CDR3 loop is CASSYRVNEQFF. The CDR3 DNA follows: TGTGCCAGCAGCTACAGGGTCAATGAGCAGTTCTTC.

This clone was counted a few times. This chain joins TRBV5-8 and TRBJ1-5, with D maybe TRBD1 (5 bases). There are 17 residues in the CDR3. From germline, CDR1 is SGHTS and CDR2 YDEGEE. Trimming took off 4 bases at V and 0 bases at J, with 17 bases between the two ends. CDR3 bases: TGTGCCAGCAGCCCTGACAGCAACTTTTATAGCAATCAGCCCCAGCATTTT. It translates to CASSPDSNFYSNQPQHF.

The CDR3 reads CASSSGSGRNTEAFF. The CDR3 DNA reads TGTGCCAGCAGCTCGGGGTCGGGACGGAACACTGAAGCTTTCTTT. The chain uses TRBV7-2 and TRBJ1-1; maybe TRBD1 (5 bases). V was pared by 4 bases and J by 1 base, with 13 bases between. CDR1 is SGHTA, CDR2 FQGNSA, per germline. This CDR3 contains 15 residues.

The V and J genes are TRBV4-3 and TRBJ1-4, with TRBD1 as a possible D gene (6 bases). CDR1 and CDR2 from the germline V gene are LGHNA and YSLEER. V was shortened by 4 bases and J by 0 bases, with 12 bases between the two germline ends. The length of the CDR3 is 16 residues. CDR3: CASSRGQFATNEKLFF. CDR3 sequence (DNA): TGCGCCAGCAGCCGCGGACAGTTTGCAACTAATGAAAAACTGTTTTTT.

DNA of the CDR3: TGTGCCAGTAGTTTGGGTGGATCAGCTTTCTTT. It is translated as CASSLGGSAFF. The V call is TRBV19, the J call TRBJ1-1, with D unclear. Trimming shortened V by 5 bases and J by 10 bases, and 11 bases separated the two germline ends. The CDR3 consists of 11 residues. CDR1 LNHDA and CDR2 SQIVND come from the germline V gene (reference sequence).

J is TRBJ1-2 and V is TRBV9, with 9 nucleotides matching TRBD1. V was pared by 3 bases and J by 4 bases, with 13 bases of the junction left unmatched. Looked up from germline, CDR1 is SGDLS and CDR2 is YYNGEE. This CDR3 has 17 residues. The CDR3 DNA follows: TGTGCCAGCAGCGGGGGTTGGGGGACAGGGCAGGCCTATGGCTACACCTTC. Protein sequence: CASSGGWGTGQAYGYTF.